Only a few counts were recorded for the clone carrying this T cell receptor (beta chain). Its specificity is not known. This sample is drawn from a study of spatial heterogeneity in lung cancer. Overall study results and limits: Detection of ubiquitous tumor TCRs in blood was higher at resection than follow-up.

TCRdb analysed the 5' RACE reads with MiXCR anew, one entry per CDR3 protein. The data show tens of thousands of distinct CDR3 sequences, with approximately 12% seen just once and over 40% held by the top ten. The time point is: sample taken at primary tumor resection. V lost 7 bases to trimming and J lost 7 bases, with 19 bases between them. The CDR3 is 14 residues long. The germline gives CDR1 SEHNR, CDR2 FQNEAQ (reference sequence). Sequences were derived from PBMCs, sampled at surgery. The sequence was collected from a male donor with early-stage non-small cell lung cancer. The rearrangement joins TRBV7-9 to TRBJ1-2; D gene unclear. This CDR3 is CASTRPEETAGYTF. The CDR3 coding sequence is TGTGCCAGCACTCGGCCGGAGGAGACCGCTGGCTACACCTTC.